These T cell receptor beta chains were read from a single sample in a study of beta chain features in type 1 diabetes. TCRdb keeps only in-frame clones here, not all; method: immunoSEQ multiplex PCR. The sample contains roughly 400,000 clones, 9.6% of which appear only once. Sequencing input: central memory CD4+ T cells from blood. The receptors stem from a man younger than 40 with type 1 diabetes. CDR3s include the opening cysteine and the closing phenylalanine or tryptophan. D genes are given only for firm matches. Only some rows state a clone size, as once, few, many or a class for expanded clones.

v_gene,j_gene,d_gene,abundance,CDR3aa,CDR3nt
TRBV28,TRBJ1-4,NA,NA,CASGINEKLFF,TGTGCCAGCGGGATTAATGAAAAACTGTTTTTT
TRBV6-6,TRBJ2-1,TRBD1,NA,CASSRPGQGQNEQFF,TGTGCCAGCAGTCGCCCGGGACAGGGTCAAAATGAGCAGTTCTTC
TRBV7-2,TRBJ2-5,NA,many,CASSSGLLGETQYF,TGTGCCAGCAGCTCAGGACTGTTGGGAGAGACCCAGTACTTC
TRBV15,TRBJ2-1,NA,few,CATTRGDTNNEQFF,TGTGCCACCACCCGAGGGGACACTAACAATGAGCAGTTCTTC
TRBV28,TRBJ1-1,NA,few,CASGTPMNTEAFF,TGTGCCAGCGGTACACCCATGAACACTGAAGCTTTCTTT
TRBV30,TRBJ2-7,NA,once,CAWKGVYEQYF,TGTGCCTGGAAGGGGGTTTACGAGCAGTACTTC
TRBV19,TRBJ1-5,TRBD1,NA,CASTDGTVNQPQHF,TGTGCCAGTACTGATGGGACAGTCAATCAGCCCCAGCATTTT
TRBV14,TRBJ2-1,TRBD2,many,CASSQGRGLRNNEQFF,TGTGCCAGCAGCCAAGGACGGGGACTAAGGAACAATGAGCAGTTCTTC
TRBV7-9,TRBJ2-3,NA,few,CATSPDVSLTDTQYF,TGTGCCACCTCCCCCGACGTAAGTCTCACAGATACGCAGTATTTT
TRBV18,TRBJ2-7,NA,NA,CASSPPLGLTPSSYEQYF,TGTGCCAGCTCACCACCCCTAGGGCTGACTCCGAGCTCCTACGAGCAGTACTTC
TRBV27,TRBJ1-2,NA,NA,CASTDRPSYGYTF,TGTGCCAGCACCGACCGTCCAAGCTATGGCTACACCTTC
TRBV28,TRBJ2-7,NA,NA,CASSLGGSPYEQYF,TGTGCCAGCAGTTTGGGCGGGTCACCATACGAGCAGTACTTC
TRBV6-5,TRBJ2-3,TRBD1,NA,CASSYTGTGGADTQYF,TGCGCCAGCAGTTACACCGGGACAGGGGGCGCAGATACGCAGTATTTT
TRBV7-9,TRBJ2-1,NA,few,CASSPLAGTPGSEQFF,TGTGCCAGCAGCCCGCTGGCCGGGACGCCCGGGAGTGAGCAGTTCTTC
TRBV15,TRBJ2-5,TRBD2,NA,CATSRALAGGIATQYF,TGTGCCACCAGCAGAGCGCTAGCGGGAGGGATTGCGACCCAGTACTTC
TRBV6-5,TRBJ1-5,TRBD1,once,CASSDRVQHF,TGTGCCAGCAGTGACAGGGTGCAGCATTTT
TRBV4-1,TRBJ2-1,TRBD2,many,CASSQGGLAWEQFF,TGCGCCAGCAGCCAAGGGGGACTAGCTTGGGAGCAGTTCTTC
TRBV6-6,TRBJ2-3,TRBD1,few,CATTQGQGSTDTQYF,TGTGCCACCACACAAGGACAGGGGAGCACAGATACGCAGTATTTT
TRBV7-2,TRBJ2-5,NA,NA,CASSLDGETQYF,TGTGCCAGCAGCTTGGACGGGGAGACCCAGTACTTC
TRBV7-9,TRBJ2-3,TRBD1,NA,CASSWDRVGTDTQYF,TGTGCCAGCAGCTGGGACAGGGTGGGCACAGATACGCAGTATTTT
TRBV25-1,TRBJ2-7,TRBD1,many,CASGKQGTTYEQYF,TGTGCCAGCGGAAAACAGGGGACGACCTACGAGCAGTACTTC
TRBV9,TRBJ2-1,TRBD2,NA,CASSVGLAGAYNEQFF,TGTGCCAGCAGCGTAGGGCTAGCGGGAGCCTACAATGAGCAGTTCTTC
TRBV15,TRBJ2-5,NA,few,CATSRGQETQYF,TGTGCCACCAGCAGGGGCCAAGAGACCCAGTACTTC
TRBV5-6,TRBJ2-7,TRBD2,NA,CASSQANGLAREQYF,TGTGCCAGCAGCCAAGCTAACGGACTAGCGAGGGAGCAGTACTTC
TRBV6-1,TRBJ2-5,TRBD1,NA,CASSEGQLQETQYF,TGTGCCAGCAGTGAGGGACAGCTTCAAGAGACCCAGTACTTC
TRBV28,TRBJ1-5,TRBD1,many,CASSLWTGGSPQHF,TGTGCCAGCAGTTTGTGGACAGGGGGGAGTCCCCAGCATTTT
TRBV14,TRBJ2-1,NA,NA,CASSQDGDSPAFF,TGTGCCAGCAGCCAAGATGGGGACTCCCCCGCGTTCTTC
TRBV7-9,TRBJ2-2,NA,many,CASSRDTYTGELFF,TGTGCCAGCAGCCGGGACACCTACACCGGGGAGCTGTTTTTT
TRBV28,TRBJ2-1,TRBD1,many,CASLTGTGFEEQFF,TGTGCCAGCTTGACCGGGACAGGGTTCGAAGAGCAGTTCTTC
TRBV2,TRBJ1-5,NA,NA,CASSEVDRGQPQHF,TGTGCCAGCAGTGAAGTAGACCGGGGTCAGCCCCAGCATTTT
TRBV27,TRBJ2-2,NA,NA,CASSTFGTDNTGELFF,TGTGCCAGCAGTACCTTCGGGACGGATAACACCGGGGAGCTGTTTTTT
TRBV28,TRBJ1-5,NA,few,CASSLANRRDQPQHF,TGTGCCAGCAGCCTGGCCAACAGGCGGGATCAGCCCCAGCATTTT
TRBV7-2,TRBJ1-4,NA,NA,CASSLRTGNEKLFF,TGTGCCAGCAGCTTAAGGACGGGCAATGAAAAACTGTTTTTT
TRBV5-4,TRBJ1-5,NA,NA,CASSSDGDYQPQHF,TGTGCCAGCTCCTCCGACGGAGATTATCAGCCCCAGCATTTT
TRBV2,TRBJ1-1,NA,NA,CASSGQFSMNTEAFF,TGTGCCAGCAGTGGACAGTTCTCCATGAACACTGAAGCTTTCTTT
TRBV13,TRBJ2-7,TRBD1,many,CASSYLRDSSYEQYF,TGTGCCAGCAGCTACCTCCGGGACAGCTCCTACGAGCAGTACTTC
TRBV5-1,TRBJ2-5,TRBD2,many,CASRLAGGIFQETQYF,TGCGCCAGTAGACTAGCGGGAGGAATCTTTCAAGAGACCCAGTACTTC
TRBV6-5,TRBJ2-1,NA,few,CASSYSPGGGYEQFF,TGTGCCAGCAGTTACTCGCCGGGAGGGGGCTATGAGCAGTTCTTC
TRBV28,TRBJ1-2,NA,few,CASREQGNYGYTF,TGTGCCAGCAGAGAACAGGGTAACTATGGCTACACCTTC
TRBV5-1,TRBJ2-2,NA,NA,CASSLGSSFGELFF,TGCGCCAGCAGCTTGGGTTCGTCTTTCGGGGAGCTGTTTTTT
TRBV7-9,TRBJ2-5,NA,NA,CASSSGGLTSQYF,TGTGCCAGCAGCTCAGGGGGGCTTACGTCGCAGTACTTC
TRBV7-2,TRBJ2-7,NA,NA,CASSPDYSSYEQYF,TGTGCCAGCAGCCCCGACTATAGTTCCTACGAGCAGTACTTC
TRBV19,TRBJ2-3,TRBD1,many,CASSPGQSTDTQYF,TGTGCCAGTAGTCCGGGACAGAGCACAGATACGCAGTATTTT
TRBV5-1,TRBJ2-2,TRBD1,few,CASHRDSNTGELFF,TGCGCCAGCCACCGGGACAGTAACACCGGGGAGCTGTTTTTT
TRBV28,TRBJ2-2,TRBD2,many,CASSFPLAGVSTGELFF,TGTGCCAGCAGTTTTCCCCTAGCGGGAGTATCAACCGGGGAGCTGTTTTTT
TRBV23-1,TRBJ2-5,TRBD1,few,CASSHPGQTTQYF,TGCGCCAGCAGTCACCCGGGACAGACGACCCAGTACTTC
TRBV5-1,TRBJ2-5,NA,NA,CASSSTGQRYF,TGCGCCAGCAGCTCAACCGGCCAGCGGTACTTC